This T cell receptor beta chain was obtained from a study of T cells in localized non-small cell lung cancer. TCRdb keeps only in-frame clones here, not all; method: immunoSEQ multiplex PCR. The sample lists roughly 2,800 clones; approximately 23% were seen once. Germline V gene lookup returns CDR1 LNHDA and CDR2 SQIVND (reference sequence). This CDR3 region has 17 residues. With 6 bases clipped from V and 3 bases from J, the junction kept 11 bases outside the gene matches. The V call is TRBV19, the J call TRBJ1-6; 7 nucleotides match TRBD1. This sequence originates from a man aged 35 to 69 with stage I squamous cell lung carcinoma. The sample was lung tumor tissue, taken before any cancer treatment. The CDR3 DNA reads TGTGCCAGTAGCGCTCGACAGGGAGAAATCTATAATTCACCCCTCCACTTT. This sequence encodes CASSARQGEIYNSPLHF. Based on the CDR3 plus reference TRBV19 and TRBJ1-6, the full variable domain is DGGITQSPKYLFRKEGQNVTLSCEQNLNHDAMYWYRQDPGQGLRLIYYSQIVNDFQKGDIAEGYSVSREKKESFPLTVTSAQKNPTAFYLCASSARQGEIYNSPLHFGNGTRLTVT.